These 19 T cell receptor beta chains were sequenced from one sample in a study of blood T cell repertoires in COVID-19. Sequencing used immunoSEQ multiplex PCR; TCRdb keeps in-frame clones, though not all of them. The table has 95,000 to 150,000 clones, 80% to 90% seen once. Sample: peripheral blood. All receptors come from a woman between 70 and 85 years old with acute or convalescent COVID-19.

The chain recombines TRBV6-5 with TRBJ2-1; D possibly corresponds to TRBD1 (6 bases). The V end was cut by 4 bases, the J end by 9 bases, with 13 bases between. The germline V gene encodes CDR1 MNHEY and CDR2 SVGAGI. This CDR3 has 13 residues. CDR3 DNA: TGTGCCAGCAGTTTACAGGGTAGGGCTGAGCAGTTCTTC. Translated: CASSLQGRAEQFF.

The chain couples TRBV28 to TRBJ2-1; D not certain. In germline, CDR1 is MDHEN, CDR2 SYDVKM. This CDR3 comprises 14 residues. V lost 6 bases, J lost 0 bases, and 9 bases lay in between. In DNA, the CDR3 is TGTGCCAGCAGCTTTGAGAGCTCCTACAATGAGCAGTTCTTC. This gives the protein CASSFESSYNEQFF.

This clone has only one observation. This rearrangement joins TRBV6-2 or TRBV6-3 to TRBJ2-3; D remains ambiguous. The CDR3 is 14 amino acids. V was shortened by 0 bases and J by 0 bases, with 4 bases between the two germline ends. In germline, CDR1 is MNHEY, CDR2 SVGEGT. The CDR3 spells CASSYSSSTDTQYF. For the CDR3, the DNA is TGTGCCAGCAGTTACTCGTCTAGCACAGATACGCAGTATTTT.

The DNA of the CDR3 is TGTGCCAGCAGCTTAGATCTTGCCTACGAGCAGTACTTC. Its translation: CASSLDLAYEQYF. The rearrangement joins TRBV11-3 to TRBJ2-7; D not resolved. Trimming took off 0 bases at V and 2 bases at J, with 5 bases between the two ends. This CDR3 has 13 amino acids. Germline lookup yields CDR1 SGHNT and CDR2 YENEEA.

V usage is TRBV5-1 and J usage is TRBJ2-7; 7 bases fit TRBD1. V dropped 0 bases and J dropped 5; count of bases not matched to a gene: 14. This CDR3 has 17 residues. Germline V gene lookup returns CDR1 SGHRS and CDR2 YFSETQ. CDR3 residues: CASSLGRGRQLSDEQYF. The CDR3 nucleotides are TGCGCCAGCAGCTTGGGCAGGGGGAGACAACTTTCGGACGAGCAGTACTTC.

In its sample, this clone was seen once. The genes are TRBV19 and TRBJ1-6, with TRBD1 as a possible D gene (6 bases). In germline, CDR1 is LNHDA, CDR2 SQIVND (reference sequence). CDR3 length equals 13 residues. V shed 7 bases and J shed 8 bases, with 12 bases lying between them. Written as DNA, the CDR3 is TGTGCCAGTACCGACAGGACGGATTCACCCCTCCACTTT. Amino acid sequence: CASTDRTDSPLHF.

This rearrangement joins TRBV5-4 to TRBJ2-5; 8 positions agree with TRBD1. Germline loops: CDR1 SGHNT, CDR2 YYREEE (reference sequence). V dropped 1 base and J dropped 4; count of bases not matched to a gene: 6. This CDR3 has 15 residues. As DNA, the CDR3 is TGTGCCAGCAGCTTGACAGGGGGTTTGGGAGAGACCCAGTACTTC. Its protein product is CASSLTGGLGETQYF.

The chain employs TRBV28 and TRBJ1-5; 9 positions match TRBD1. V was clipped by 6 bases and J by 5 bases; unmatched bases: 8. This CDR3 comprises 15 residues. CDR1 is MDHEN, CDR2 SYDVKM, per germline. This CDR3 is CASSLVGTGYQPQHF. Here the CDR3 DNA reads TGTGCCAGCAGCCTGGTCGGGACAGGGTATCAGCCCCAGCATTTT.

The chain's CDR3 is CASSLVTGGVWSPLHF. The CDR3 DNA reads as TGTGCCAGCAGCTTGGTTACAGGGGGCGTGTGGTCACCCCTCCACTTT. The gene calls are TRBV5-4 and TRBJ1-6; TRBD1 matches at 9 bases. This CDR3 is built from 16 residues. The V and J ends lost 0 bases and 10 bases, in that order; junction bases with no gene match: 8. From germline, CDR1 is SGHNT and CDR2 YYREEE (reference sequence).

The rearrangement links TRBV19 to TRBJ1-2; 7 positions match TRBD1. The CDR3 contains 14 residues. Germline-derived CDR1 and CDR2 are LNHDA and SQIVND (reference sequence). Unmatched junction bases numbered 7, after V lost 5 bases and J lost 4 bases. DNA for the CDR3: TGTGCCAGTAGTGTACCGGGACAGAGCTATGGCTACACCTTC. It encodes CASSVPGQSYGYTF.

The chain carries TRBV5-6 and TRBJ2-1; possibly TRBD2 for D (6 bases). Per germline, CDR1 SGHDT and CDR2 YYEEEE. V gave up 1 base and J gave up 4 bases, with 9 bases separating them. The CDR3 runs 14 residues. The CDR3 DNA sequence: TGTGCCAGCAGCTTGACGGGAGTATACAATGAGCAGTTCTTC. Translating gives CASSLTGVYNEQFF. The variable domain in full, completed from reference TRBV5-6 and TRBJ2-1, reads DAGVTQSPTHLIKTRGQQVTLRCSPKSGHDTVSWYQQALGQGPQFIFQYYEEEERQRGNFPDRFSGHQFPNYSSELNVNALLLGDSALYLCASSLTGVYNEQFFGPGTRLTVL.

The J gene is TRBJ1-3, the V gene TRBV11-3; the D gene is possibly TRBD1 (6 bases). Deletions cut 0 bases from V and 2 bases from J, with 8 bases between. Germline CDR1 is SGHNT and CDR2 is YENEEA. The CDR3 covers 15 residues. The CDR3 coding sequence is TGTGCCAGCAGCTTAGATTGGGGGCCTGGAAACACCATATATTTT. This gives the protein CASSLDWGPGNTIYF.

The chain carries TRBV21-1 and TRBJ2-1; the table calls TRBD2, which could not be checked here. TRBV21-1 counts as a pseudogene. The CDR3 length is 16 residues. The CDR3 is CASIAPQRGSLEEQFF. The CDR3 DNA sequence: TGTGCCAGCATTGCCCCCCAGCGAGGGTCTCTAGAAGAGCAGTTCTTC.

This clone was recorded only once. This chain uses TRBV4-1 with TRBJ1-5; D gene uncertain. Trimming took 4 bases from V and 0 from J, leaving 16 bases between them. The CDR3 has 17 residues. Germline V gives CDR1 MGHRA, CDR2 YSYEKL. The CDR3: CASSRGPSLSSNQPQHF. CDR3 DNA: TGCGCCAGCAGCCGCGGCCCCAGCCTTTCTAGCAATCAGCCCCAGCATTTT.

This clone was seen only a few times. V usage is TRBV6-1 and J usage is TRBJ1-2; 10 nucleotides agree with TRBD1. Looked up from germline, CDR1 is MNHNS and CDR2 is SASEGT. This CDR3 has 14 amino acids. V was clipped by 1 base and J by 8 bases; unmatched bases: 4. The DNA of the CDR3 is TGTGCCAGCAGTGAAGGAGGGACAGGGGACGGCTACACCTTC. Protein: CASSEGGTGDGYTF.

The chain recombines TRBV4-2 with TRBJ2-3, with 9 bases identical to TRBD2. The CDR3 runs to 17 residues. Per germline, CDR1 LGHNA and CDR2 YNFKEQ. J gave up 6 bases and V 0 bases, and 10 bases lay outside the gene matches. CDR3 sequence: CASSQEGVAGAPDTQYF. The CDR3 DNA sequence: TGTGCCAGCAGCCAAGAAGGGGTAGCGGGGGCCCCGGATACGCAGTATTTT.

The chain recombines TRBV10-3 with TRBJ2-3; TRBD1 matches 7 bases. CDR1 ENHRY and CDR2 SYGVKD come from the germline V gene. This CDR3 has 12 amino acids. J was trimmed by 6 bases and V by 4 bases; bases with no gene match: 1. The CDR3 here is CAISGTGDTQYF. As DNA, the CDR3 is TGTGCCATCAGTGGGACAGGTGATACGCAGTATTTT.

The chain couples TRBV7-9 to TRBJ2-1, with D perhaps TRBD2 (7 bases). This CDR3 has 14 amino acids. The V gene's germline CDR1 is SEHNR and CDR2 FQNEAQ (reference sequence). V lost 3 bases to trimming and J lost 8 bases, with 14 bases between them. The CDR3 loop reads CASSFMGGHDEQFF. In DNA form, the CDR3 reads TGTGCCAGCAGCTTCATGGGGGGGCACGATGAGCAGTTCTTC.

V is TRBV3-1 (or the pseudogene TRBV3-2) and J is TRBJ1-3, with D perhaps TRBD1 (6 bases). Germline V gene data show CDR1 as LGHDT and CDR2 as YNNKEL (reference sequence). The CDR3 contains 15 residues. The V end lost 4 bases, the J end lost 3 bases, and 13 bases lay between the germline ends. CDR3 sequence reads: CASSLSGGVGNTIYF. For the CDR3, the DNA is TGTGCCAGCAGCCTTTCGGGGGGCGTTGGAAACACCATATATTTT.